These 6 T cell receptor beta chains originate from one sample sequenced in a study of T cell changes during pregnancy in multiple sclerosis. The protocol was immunoSEQ multiplex PCR, while the TCRdb copy is restricted to in-frame clones and leaves out a portion. The sample has 42,000 or so clones, about 85% seen once. The specimen comprised CD4+ T cells from peripheral blood mononuclear cells, sampled after pregnancy. Every receptor here comes from a female donor with multiple sclerosis, enrolled in a pregnancy study.

This sequence joins TRBV11-2 and TRBJ2-7; D remains unclear. The CDR3 covers 13 residues. The germline V gene has CDR1 SGHAT and CDR2 FQNNGV. V lost 1 base and J 3 bases, leaving 7 bases between the germline ends. CDR3 coding DNA: TGTGCCAGCAGCTTAGGAGGTTTCTACGAGCAGTACTTC. The encoded protein is CASSLGGFYEQYF.

This chain connects TRBV7-9 to TRBJ2-1; TRBD1 matches at 11 bases. The CDR3 is 15 residues long. V shed 8 bases and J 8 bases; nucleotides not matched to a gene: 11. CDR1 and CDR2 (germline): SEHNR, FQNEAQ (reference sequence). The CDR3 sequence is CASGPGQGGTHEQFF. The CDR3 bases are TGTGCCAGCGGCCCGGGACAGGGGGGGACCCATGAGCAGTTCTTC.

The chain combines TRBV19 with TRBJ2-5; D is unresolved. Germline V gene data show CDR1 as LNHDA and CDR2 as SQIVND (reference sequence). The length of the CDR3 is 13 residues. V was trimmed by 6 bases and J by 4 bases, leaving 12 bases between them. CDR3 nucleotides: TGTGCCAGTAGCGAGGCCCCGGGAGAGACCCAGTACTTC. This gives the protein CASSEAPGETQYF.

This clone was observed a few times. The chain couples TRBV7-3 to TRBJ1-1; tentative D call: TRBD1 (6 bases). The CDR3 is made up of 15 amino acids. V was trimmed by 4 bases and J by 0 bases, leaving 12 bases between them. The germline CDR1 and CDR2 sequences are SGHTA and FQGTGA. CDR3 loop: CASSYLGGLNTEAFF. The DNA of the CDR3 is TGTGCCAGCAGCTACCTAGGGGGATTGAACACTGAAGCTTTCTTT.

The chain combines TRBV5-1 with TRBJ2-7; D perhaps matches TRBD2 (5 bases). CDR3 length: 15 residues. The germline V gene has CDR1 SGHRS and CDR2 YFSETQ. V was clipped by 2 bases and J by 1 base, with 13 bases between them. The CDR3 nucleotides are TGCGCCAGCAGCTTTCGATCGACGGGATCCTACGAGCAGTACTTC. Protein: CASSFRSTGSYEQYF. Drawing the rest from reference TRBV5-1 and TRBJ2-7, the complete variable domain is KAGVTQTPRYLIKTRGQQVTLSCSPISGHRSVSWYQQTPGQGLQFLFEYFSETQRNKGNFPGRFSGRQFSNSRSEMNVSTLELGDSALYLCASSFRSTGSYEQYFGPGTRLTVT.

The chain links TRBV7-8 to TRBJ1-6; D is perhaps TRBD1 (5 bases). The CDR3 has 15 amino acids. Deletions cut 3 bases from V and 10 bases from J, with 16 bases between. Per the germline V gene, CDR1 is SGHVS and CDR2 is FQNEAQ. CDR3 sequence reads: CASSFSRGEESPLHF. The CDR3 DNA sequence: TGTGCCAGCAGCTTCTCTCGGGGGGAGGAATCACCCCTCCACTTT. Drawing the rest from reference TRBV7-8 and TRBJ1-6, the complete variable domain is GAGVSQSPRYKVAKRGQDVALRCDPISGHVSLFWYQQALGQGPEFLTYFQNEAQLDKSGLPSDRFFAERPEGSVSTLKIQRTQQEDSAVYLCASSFSRGEESPLHFGNGTRLTVT.